One sample yielded the 22 T cell receptor beta chains listed below, sequenced in a study of blood T cell repertoires in COVID-19. This table comes from immunoSEQ multiplex PCR, and its TCRdb copy is limited to in-frame clones, with some not included. The sample contains roughly 63,000 clones, about 80% of which appear only once. The specimen sequenced was peripheral blood. The source is a human donor in a cohort sampled during active COVID-19.

The chain employs TRBV9 and TRBJ2-1, with 12 bases fitting TRBD2. CDR1 is SGDLS, CDR2 YYNGEE, per germline. Trimming removed 4 bases from V and 8 bases from J; junction bases left unmatched: 10. The CDR3 is 16 residues long. CDR3 sequence (DNA): TGTGCCAGCAGCCCGATCTCTAGCGGGAGGGGCTATGAGCAGTTCTTC. The encoded protein is CASSPISSGRGYEQFF.

This clone was observed a handful of times. Here the CDR3 DNA reads TGTGCCAGCAGTTCTGGGGAGAAGCAGTATTTT. Its translation is CASSSGEKQYF. This chain uses TRBV3-1 (or the pseudogene TRBV3-2) with TRBJ2-3; D is perhaps TRBD2 (5 bases). The germline CDR1 and CDR2 sequences are LGHDT and YNNKEL (reference sequence). V lost 6 bases, J lost 11 bases, and 12 bases lay in between. This CDR3 comprises 11 residues.

The rearrangement uses TRBV28 and TRBJ2-7, with TRBD1 matching 9 bases. The V gene's germline CDR1 is MDHEN and CDR2 SYDVKM. V was clipped by 6 bases and J by 5 bases; unmatched bases: 5. The CDR3 contains 13 residues. The CDR3 coding sequence is TGTGCCAGCAGAACAGGGGGCATCAACGAGCAGTACTTC. Its protein product is CASRTGGINEQYF. Full variable domain (remainder filled in from reference TRBV28 and TRBJ2-7): DVKVTQSSRYLVKRTGEKVFLECVQDMDHENMFWYRQDPGLGLRLIYFSYDVKMKEKGDIPEGYSVSREKKERFSLILESASTNQTSMYLCASRTGGINEQYFGPGTRLTVT.

The chain has TRBV28 and TRBJ2-7; possibly TRBD2 for D (7 bases). The CDR3 contains 11 residues. V gave up 8 bases and J gave up 5 bases, with 10 bases separating them. The germline V gene encodes CDR1 MDHEN and CDR2 SYDVKM. CDR3 coding DNA: TGTGCCAGCGAGGGGGGGGACGAGCAGTACTTC. It specifies CASEGGDEQYF.

There are a few counts of this clone. The chain combines TRBV6-5 with TRBJ2-1; D perhaps matches TRBD1 (7 bases). V lost 4 bases to trimming and J lost 10 bases, with 20 bases between them. CDR1 MNHEY and CDR2 SVGAGI come from the germline V gene. The CDR3 covers 15 residues. The CDR3 DNA sequence: TGTGCCAGCAGTTTTCGTCCTATGGCGGGACAGGAGCAGTTCTTC. It specifies CASSFRPMAGQEQFF.

The chain uses TRBV5-1 and TRBJ2-1, with 8 positions matching TRBD1. Looked up from germline, CDR1 is SGHRS and CDR2 is YFSETQ. J gave up 4 bases and V 0 bases, and 9 bases lay outside the gene matches. The CDR3 covers 17 residues. CDR3 sequence: CASSLVTGTGRYNEQFF. The CDR3 nucleotides are TGCGCCAGCAGCTTGGTAACCGGGACAGGTCGATACAATGAGCAGTTCTTC.

This clone was counted once. The CDR3 region is CASSPPTLNTEAFF. The CDR3 nucleotides are TGTGCCAGCAGTCCTCCGACACTGAACACTGAAGCTTTCTTT. The chain employs TRBV28 and TRBJ1-1; D gene ambiguous. Germline-derived CDR1 and CDR2 are MDHEN and SYDVKM. This CDR3 comprises 14 residues. Between the trimmed V and J ends, which lost 5 bases and 0 bases, there was a span of 10 bases.

The rearrangement joins TRBV18 to TRBJ1-6, with D uncertain. This CDR3 is built from 17 residues. From germline, CDR1 is KGHSH and CDR2 LQKENI. The V end lost 3 bases, the J end lost 4 bases, and 16 bases lay between the germline ends. The CDR3 DNA is TGTGCCAGCTCACCCCCGAATGGCGGAGGATATAATTCACCCCTCCACTTT. This sequence encodes CASSPPNGGGYNSPLHF.

The rearrangement links TRBV27 to TRBJ2-7, with D maybe TRBD2 (5 bases). Germline V gene sequence: CDR1 MNHEY, CDR2 SMNVEV (reference sequence). Trimming took 5 bases from V and 1 from J, leaving 12 bases between them. The CDR3 spans 14 residues. The CDR3 DNA reads TGTGCCAGCAGTCCAGCGGCCAGATCCTACGAGCAGTACTTC. Its protein is CASSPAARSYEQYF.

V is TRBV7-9 and J is TRBJ1-6; TRBD1 aligns across 7 bases. CDR1 SEHNR and CDR2 FQNEAQ come from the germline V gene (reference sequence). The CDR3 runs to 14 residues. Trimming took 5 bases from V and 7 from J; bases not matched to a gene: 5. CDR3: CASSPDRVNSPLHF. The CDR3 bases are TGTGCCAGCAGCCCCGACAGGGTAAATTCACCCCTCCACTTT.

The chain is built from TRBV7-8 and TRBJ2-5; D is undetermined. V lost 3 bases and J lost 0, with 11 bases in between. Germline values: CDR1 SGHVS, CDR2 FQNEAQ. CDR3 size: 15 residues. The CDR3 DNA reads as TGTGCCAGCAGCTTTAGCCGCCGGGACCAAGAGACCCAGTACTTC. This encodes CASSFSRRDQETQYF.

V usage is TRBV4-1 and J usage is TRBJ2-1; a weak D match, TRBD2 (6 bases). The CDR3 sequence is 15 residues long. With 1 base removed from V and 7 bases from J, the gap between germline ends came to 14 bases. Germline CDR1 reads MGHRA; CDR2 reads YSYEKL. The CDR3 sequence: CASSQVAGLMNEQFF. As DNA, the CDR3 is TGCGCCAGCAGCCAAGTGGCGGGACTGATGAATGAGCAGTTCTTC.

This clone has just one count. The chain recombines TRBV5-8 with TRBJ1-1; tentatively, D is TRBD1 (5 bases). Per the germline V gene, CDR1 is SGHTS and CDR2 is YDEGEE. V was pared by 4 bases and J by 4 bases, with 23 bases between. The CDR3 contains 17 residues. The CDR3 DNA reads TGTGCCAGCAGCCCAGGGTCGGACCCCGTAAGGAGCACTGAAGCTTTCTTT. It is translated as CASSPGSDPVRSTEAFF.

The genes are TRBV6-5 and TRBJ1-2; no clear D gene. Germline V gives CDR1 MNHEY, CDR2 SVGAGI. Trimming shortened V by 7 bases and J by 7 bases, and 16 bases separated the two germline ends. This CDR3 has 13 amino acids. The CDR3 protein is CASIRGHSGGYTF. The CDR3 DNA sequence: TGTGCCAGCATCCGCGGTCATTCGGGTGGCTACACCTTC.

This clone was counted ten times or more. The rearrangement joins TRBV4-3 to TRBJ2-2, with no clear D. CDR1 is LGHNA and CDR2 is YSLEER in the germline V gene. The germline V and J ends were trimmed by 0 bases and 4 bases, with 6 bases remaining between them. The CDR3 is made up of 14 amino acids. This chain's CDR3 is CASSQDRSTGELFF. The CDR3 bases are TGCGCCAGCAGCCAAGACAGAAGCACCGGGGAGCTGTTTTTT.

The DNA for the CDR3 is TGTGCCATCAGTGATTTTTCCGGGAAAGATTCACCCCTCCACTTT. Translating gives CAISDFSGKDSPLHF. The chain has TRBV10-3 and TRBJ1-6; D is uncertain. The CDR3 is made up of 15 amino acids. Germline values: CDR1 ENHRY, CDR2 SYGVKD. V gave up 3 bases and J gave up 8 bases, with 14 bases separating them.

This chain joins TRBV7-2 and TRBJ2-2; maybe TRBD2 (5 bases). Deletions cut 2 bases from V and 4 bases from J, with 14 bases between. The CDR3 sequence is 16 residues long. Germline loops: CDR1 SGHTA, CDR2 FQGNSA. For the CDR3, the DNA is TGTGCCAGCAGCTTAAGAGGTAGCGCGATCACCGGGGAGCTGTTTTTT. Translation: CASSLRGSAITGELFF.

The chain has TRBV28 and TRBJ1-2, with D maybe TRBD1 (6 bases). Germline V gene sequence: CDR1 MDHEN, CDR2 SYDVKM. There are 14 residues in the CDR3. Trimming stripped 4 bases from V and 7 bases from J, with 16 bases between. CDR3 residues: CASSSGTIYGGYTF. DNA of the CDR3: TGTGCCAGCAGTTCTGGGACAATTTATGGTGGCTACACCTTC.

This sequence joins TRBV19 and TRBJ2-2; TRBD2 matches at 8 bases. Trimming took 7 bases from V and 5 from J; bases not matched to a gene: 9. The CDR3 has 15 residues. Germline V CDR1 and CDR2: LNHDA, SQIVND (reference sequence). The CDR3 loop reads CASKIGTRGTGELFF. In nucleotides, the CDR3 is TGTGCCAGTAAGATTGGGACTAGGGGAACCGGGGAGCTGTTTTTT.

This sequence joins TRBV24-1 and TRBJ2-2, with 16 bases matching TRBD2. CDR1 and CDR2 from the germline V gene are KGHDR and SFDVKD. Losses at the gene ends were 3 bases for V and 6 bases for J; bases not matched to a gene: 3. This CDR3 comprises 17 residues. In nucleotides, the CDR3 is TGTGCCACCAGTGATCCGGGGACTAGCGGGAGGGCCGGGGAGCTGTTTTTT. Translated, it gives CATSDPGTSGRAGELFF.

The chain joins TRBV7-8 to TRBJ2-1, with D possibly matching TRBD1 (5 bases). V dropped 5 bases and J dropped 3 bases, with 14 bases sitting between them. The CDR3 runs 15 residues. The germline CDR1 and CDR2 sequences are SGHVS and FQNEAQ. As DNA, the CDR3 is TGTGCCAGCAGCCCCCCGGCCAGGGTCTACAATGAGCAGTTCTTC. Its protein product is CASSPPARVYNEQFF.

The V gene is TRBV19, the J gene TRBJ2-1; 10 bases line up with TRBD2. Germline assignment: CDR1 LNHDA and CDR2 SQIVND (reference sequence). The V and J ends lost 1 base and 7 bases, in that order; junction bases with no gene match: 4. The CDR3 covers 15 residues. The CDR3 protein is CASSIASGRGNEQFF. CDR3 bases: TGTGCCAGTAGTATAGCTAGCGGGAGAGGAAATGAGCAGTTCTTC.